This is a list of T cell receptor beta chains from one sample in a study of shared clonotypes between healthy human individuals. Sequenced by immunoSEQ multiplex PCR; TCRdb stores in-frame clones only, minus some. The sample includes about 2.1 million clones, about 94% of them seen just once. Sequenced sample: naive CD8+ T cells from PBMCs. These receptors came from a man aged 18 to 35 in good health. Some clones in this sample may be carry-over from other donors' samples. The CDR3 runs from the conserved cysteine through the conserved F or W. A D gene is named only where the DNA matches it firmly. Expanded clones are given a class, and other clones once, few, many or no size at all.

d_call j_call clone_size v_call cdr3_nt cdr3_aa
. TRBJ2-1 . TRBV5-1 TGCGCCAGCAGCTTCGCCCTAGAGCAGTTCTTC CASSFALEQFF
TRBD1 TRBJ2-5 . TRBV19 TGTGCCAGTAGCCCCCGGGCGACAGGGTACCAAGAGACCCAGTACTTC CASSPRATGYQETQYF
. TRBJ2-5 . TRBV27 TGTGCAACCGGGCGGGGCCAAGAGACCCAGTACTTC CATGRGQETQYF
TRBD2 TRBJ2-1 . TRBV6-6 TGTGCCAGCAGGATACTAGCGGGAGGTACTACAAATGAGCAGTTCTTC CASRILAGGTTNEQFF
. TRBJ2-7 . TRBV7-9 TGTGCCAGCAGCTTAGCAGGGGATACAAGCCACGAGCAGTACTTC CASSLAGDTSHEQYF
TRBD2 TRBJ2-7 . TRBV7-2 TGTGCCAGCAGCCCCAAAACCGTCCTAGCGGGAGGCATCTACGAGCAGTACTTC CASSPKTVLAGGIYEQYF
. TRBJ1-2 . TRBV27 TGTGCCAGCAGATCCGACATGAGAAGGGGCTACACCTTC CASRSDMRRGYTF
TRBD1 TRBJ1-1 . TRBV11-2 TGTGCCAGCAGCTCAGGACAGGGTAGTCACACTGAAGCTTTCTTT CASSSGQGSHTEAFF
. TRBJ2-1 . TRBV10-2 TGCGCCAGCAGTGAGTTATCTGAGAATGAGCAGTTCTTC CASSELSENEQFF
TRBD2 TRBJ2-7 . TRBV11-2 TGTGCCAGCAGCCCCCAAACTAGCGGGAGAGAAGAGCAGTACTTC CASSPQTSGREEQYF
TRBD2 TRBJ2-1 . TRBV29-1 TGCAGCGAAGGACAGATTCTGACTAGCGGGGCCTACAATGAGCAGTTCTTC CSEGQILTSGAYNEQFF
. TRBJ2-7 . TRBV19 TGTGCCAGTAGTATTTCAGTTACCTACGAGCAGTACTTC CASSISVTYEQYF
. TRBJ1-1 . TRBV28 TGTGCCAGCAGTTTAATGCGGAACACTGAAGCTTTCTTT CASSLMRNTEAFF
TRBD1 TRBJ2-5 . TRBV29-1 TGCAGCGCATGCGACAGGGGGCCTCAAGAGACCCAGTACTTC CSACDRGPQETQYF
. TRBJ1-3 . TRBV19 TGTGCCAGTAGTGACCCCTCTGGAAACACCATATATTTT CASSDPSGNTIYF
. TRBJ1-1 . TRBV13 TGTGCCAGCAGCCCTAGGACAGAATATTACGAAGCTTTCTTT CASSPRTEYYEAFF
TRBD2 TRBJ2-3 . TRBV4-1 TGCGCCAGCAGCCTCGGGAGGGCCGTAACAGATACGCAGTATTTT CASSLGRAVTDTQYF
. TRBJ2-7 . TRBV14 TGTGCCAGCAGCCAAGGTTACAGGAGCTCCTACGAGCAGTACTTC CASSQGYRSSYEQYF
. TRBJ1-1 . TRBV28 TGTGCCAGCAACAACTACCGCGTTGAGGGACTGGCCACTGAAGCTTTCTTT CASNNYRVEGLATEAFF
. TRBJ2-7 . TRBV5-6 TGTGCCAGCAGCTTCGGTCCTCGGGGCACTTCCTACGAGCAGTACTTC CASSFGPRGTSYEQYF
. TRBJ2-3 . TRBV28 TGTGCCAGCAGTACCCGGGACAGCACAGATACGCAGTATTTT CASSTRDSTDTQYF
. TRBJ1-5 . TRBV19 TGTGCCAGTAGTATCCCCAGGGCAAGAGGGGAAACGTCCCAGCATTTT CASSIPRARGETSQHF
. TRBJ2-7 . TRBV19 TGTGCCAGTCAACCTTACTCGGGGTCCTACGAGCAGTACTTC CASQPYSGSYEQYF
TRBD1 TRBJ1-1 . TRBV9 TGTGCCAGCAGCGTAGTCGACAGGGGCACTGAAGCTTTCTTT CASSVVDRGTEAFF
. TRBJ2-5 . TRBV30 TGTGCCTGGAGTGGGGCTGCGACCCAAGAGACCCAGTACTTC CAWSGAATQETQYF
. TRBJ1-2 once TRBV19 TGTGCCAGTAGTAATCTCGCAGGGTCCCCCATCTATGGCTACACCTTC CASSNLAGSPIYGYTF
TRBD1 TRBJ1-4 . TRBV27 TGTGCCAGCAGTTTAACCGGGGACAGGGAGGGGGATGAAAAACTGTTTTTT CASSLTGDREGDEKLFF
TRBD1 TRBJ2-4 few TRBV27 TGTCCGGAGGGACAGGGCGACATTCAGTACTTC CPEGQGDIQYF
. TRBJ2-1 . TRBV5-1 TGCGCCAGCAGCTTGTTAGGTACAGGGAGGAATGAGCAGTTCTTC CASSLLGTGRNEQFF
. TRBJ1-5 once TRBV6-5 TGTGCCAGCAGTTACAGGGGCGGGGATCAGCCCCAGCATTTT CASSYRGGDQPQHF
TRBD2 TRBJ2-2 . TRBV7-8 TGTGCCAGCAGCTTACTGGTAGCGGGAGGAGACACCGGGGAGCTGTTTTTT CASSLLVAGGDTGELFF
TRBD2 TRBJ2-5 . TRBV6-6 TGTGCCAGCAGTCACCGCGGGACTAGCTGGGAGACCCAGTACTTC CASSHRGTSWETQYF
. TRBJ2-7 . TRBV19 TGTGCCAGTAGTATAGGCGGACTTTACGAGCAGTACTTC CASSIGGLYEQYF
. TRBJ2-1 . TRBV2 TGTGCCAGCATGGGCAGAAACAATGAGCAGTTCTTC CASMGRNNEQFF
TRBD2 TRBJ2-1 . TRBV4-3 TGCGCCAGCAGCCAAGATCGACTAGCGGGAGGCCATGAGCAGTTCTTC CASSQDRLAGGHEQFF
TRBD1 TRBJ2-1 . TRBV19 TGTGCCAGTAGCCAATACGGGCGACAGGGGGATGAGCAGTTCTTC CASSQYGRQGDEQFF
. TRBJ2-7 . TRBV27 TGTGCCAGCAGTTTATCACCGGGTACCCCCTCCTACGAGCAGTACTTC CASSLSPGTPSYEQYF
. TRBJ2-3 . TRBV7-9 TGTGCCAGCAGCTTAGGGGGAGGCAGCTCCGATACGCAGTATTTT CASSLGGGSSDTQYF
TRBD2 TRBJ2-3 . TRBV10-3 TGTGCCATCAGTCCTAGACTAGCGGGACGGGATACGCAGTATTTT CAISPRLAGRDTQYF
. TRBJ2-5 . TRBV27 TGTGCCAGCAGCTCAGGATTCGAGACCCAGTACTTC CASSSGFETQYF
TRBD1 TRBJ1-2 . TRBV27 TGTGCCAGCAGTTTAAAGGGGGCAGATGGCTACACCTTC CASSLKGADGYTF
TRBD1 TRBJ2-7 . TRBV10-1 TGCGCCAGCGGATTTTGTGTCGACAGGGGAACCTACGAGCAGTACTTC CASGFCVDRGTYEQYF
TRBD1 TRBJ2-2 . TRBV9 TGTGCCAGCAGCGTATCCTCTAGGGGGCTGGGGAACACCGGGGAGCTGTTTTTT CASSVSSRGLGNTGELFF
. TRBJ2-7 once TRBV28 TGTGCCAGCAGCCTCCGGGCGGCAGGAGGGTTCTACGAGCAGTACTTC CASSLRAAGGFYEQYF
. TRBJ2-7 . TRBV4-1 TGCGCCAGCAGCCAAGTAAGGTTTGACGGGGGCGAGCCCTACGAGCAGTACTTC CASSQVRFDGGEPYEQYF
TRBD2 TRBJ2-2 . TRBV5-1 TGCGCCAGCAGCCTTTCCAAACGAGCGGGAGGGCCGTACGGGGAGCTGTTTTTT CASSLSKRAGGPYGELFF
. TRBJ2-1 once TRBV12-5 TGTGCTAGTGGTTTGACGCAGGTCGAGCAGTTCTTC CASGLTQVEQFF
. TRBJ2-5 . TRBV9 TGTGCCAGCAGCGTATACGGGAAGGAGACCCAGTACTTC CASSVYGKETQYF
TRBD2 TRBJ2-7 . TRBV9 TGTGCCAGCAGCGTAGGCAGCGGGAGTGTGTACGAGCAGTACTTC CASSVGSGSVYEQYF
TRBD2 TRBJ2-1 . TRBV28 TGTGCCAGCAGTTTACTGCCCCCTAGCGGGAGGGAATACAATGAGCAGTTCTTC CASSLLPPSGREYNEQFF